One and the same sample provided the 28 T cell receptor beta chains below, sequenced in a study of OX40 agonist ivuxolimab in advanced cancers. Libraries were prepared by immunoSEQ multiplex PCR; TCRdb keeps only in-frame clonotypes and omits some of them. This sample has approximately 58,000 clones; approximately 85% occur once, and the top ten carry 4.5% to 5.5%. Sequencing was performed on CD4+ or CD8+ T cells sorted from blood, taken in a trial of the OX40 agonist ivuxolimab. These receptors were obtained from an adult with an advanced solid tumor such as melanoma, head and neck, liver or kidney cancer.

This rearrangement joins TRBV5-1 to TRBJ2-7; 8 bases are a match to TRBD2. This CDR3 has 15 amino acids. J was trimmed by 3 bases and V by 0 bases; bases with no gene match: 5. Germline V CDR1 and CDR2: SGHRS, YFSETQ. CDR3 in DNA: TGCGCCAGCAGCTTGGATACAGCGGGAGTCTACGAGCAGTACTTC. Its protein is CASSLDTAGVYEQYF.

The chain recombines TRBV7-9 with TRBJ2-7, with unresolved D. Germline CDR1 reads SEHNR; CDR2 reads FQNEAQ (reference sequence). The germline V and J ends were trimmed by 5 bases and 4 bases, with 6 bases remaining between them. CDR3 length equals 11 residues. The chain's CDR3 is CASSPVYEQYF. For the CDR3, the DNA is TGTGCCAGCAGCCCAGTTTACGAGCAGTACTTC.

This sequence joins TRBV5-1 and TRBJ2-1; TRBD2 might be the D (6 bases). The CDR3 totals 17 residues. V lost 3 bases and J 5 bases, leaving 21 bases between the germline ends. Germline V lookup: CDR1 SGHRS, CDR2 YFSETQ. CDR3 sequence reads: CASSSGLFPRRNNEQFF. CDR3 sequence (DNA): TGCGCCAGCAGCTCGGGACTTTTCCCTCGAAGAAACAATGAGCAGTTCTTC.

This chain links TRBV7-6 with TRBJ2-5; D is possibly TRBD2 (6 bases). V lost 1 base and J lost 8, with 14 bases in between. The germline V gene has CDR1 SGHVS and CDR2 FNYEAQ. CDR3 length equals 14 residues. The CDR3 DNA follows: TGTGCCAGCAGCTTAGTCGGGAGATACATAACCCAGTACTTC. Translation gives CASSLVGRYITQYF.

The chain carries TRBV7-9 and TRBJ2-1, with TRBD1 identical over 12 bases. Germline V gene sequence: CDR1 SEHNR, CDR2 FQNEAQ (reference sequence). J gave up 9 bases and V 5 bases, and 5 bases lay outside the gene matches. The CDR3 runs to 14 residues. This CDR3 is CASSPGTGGFEQFF. The DNA of the CDR3 is TGTGCCAGCAGCCCCGGGACAGGGGGCTTTGAGCAGTTCTTC.

The sample holds one count of this clone. The V gene is TRBV5-1, the J gene TRBJ2-3; a possible D gene is TRBD1 (6 bases). Germline V gene sequence: CDR1 SGHRS, CDR2 YFSETQ. Trimming pared 4 bases from V and 3 bases from J, leaving 12 bases between. The CDR3 has 14 residues. In nucleotides, the CDR3 is TGCGCCAGCAGCAAGCACAGGGAAACAGATACGCAGTATTTT. It codes for CASSKHRETDTQYF.

This chain joins TRBV7-6 and TRBJ2-5; D may be TRBD2 (6 bases). V lost 2 bases to trimming and J lost 5 bases, with 12 bases between them. Germline values: CDR1 SGHVS, CDR2 FNYEAQ. The length of the CDR3 is 14 residues. CDR3: CASSLPGGSETQYF. The CDR3 coding sequence is TGTGCCAGCAGCTTACCTGGGGGGTCTGAGACCCAGTACTTC.

The rearrangement joins TRBV5-8 to TRBJ1-1, with D uncertain. Germline CDR1 is SGHTS and CDR2 is YDEGEE. V lost 4 bases and J 7 bases, leaving 14 bases between the germline ends. The CDR3 spans 13 residues. The CDR3 DNA follows: TGTGCCAGCAGCCCCCGGTACGGGATTGAAGCTTTCTTT. Protein sequence: CASSPRYGIEAFF.

V is TRBV6-6 and J is TRBJ1-2; 7 bases fit TRBD1. This CDR3 contains 14 residues. V trimming: 5 bases; J trimming: 2 bases; junction bases outside the gene matches: 5. Per the germline V gene, CDR1 is MNHNY and CDR2 is SVGAGI (reference sequence). This CDR3 reads CASSPSGQNYGYTF. The CDR3 nucleotides read TGTGCCAGCAGTCCCTCGGGACAGAACTATGGCTACACCTTC.

The chain joins TRBV4-2 to TRBJ2-5; D not certain. Germline V gene lookup returns CDR1 LGHNA and CDR2 YNFKEQ. V lost 3 bases and J lost 2, with 7 bases in between. The CDR3 is 13 amino acids. CDR3 residues: CASSQLVQETQYF. CDR3 DNA sequence: TGTGCCAGCAGCCAGCTTGTTCAAGAGACCCAGTACTTC.

This clone occurred once. V usage is TRBV2 and J usage is TRBJ1-2, with D hard to call. The CDR3 loop spans 14 amino acids. V dropped 2 bases and J dropped 8 bases, with 15 bases sitting between them. Germline loops: CDR1 SNHLY, CDR2 FYNNEI. The CDR3 bases are TGTGCCAGCAGTGAACTGGGGTTGGGCCACGGCTACACCTTC. Its translation: CASSELGLGHGYTF.

This clone appeared once. The gene calls are TRBV5-1 and TRBJ2-2; tentatively, D is TRBD2 (5 bases). V was clipped by 7 bases and J by 1 base, with 11 bases between them. This CDR3 is 14 amino acids long. Germline V gene lookup returns CDR1 SGHRS and CDR2 YFSETQ. The CDR3 DNA is TGCGCCAGCCAGAGGGAGAGGAACACCGGGGAGCTGTTTTTT. Its translation is CASQRERNTGELFF.

This chain connects TRBV15 to TRBJ2-5; the D gene is possibly TRBD1 (6 bases). V was trimmed by 2 bases and J by 4 bases, leaving 11 bases between them. The CDR3 covers 14 residues. Germline values: CDR1 LNHNV, CDR2 YYDKDF (reference sequence). CDR3 sequence: CATSRQGWGETQYF. The CDR3 DNA reads TGTGCCACCAGCAGACAGGGGTGGGGAGAGACCCAGTACTTC.

CDR3 bases: TGTGCCAGCAGCAGCAGACTAGCGGGGGGCTACGAGCAGTACTTC. It translates to CASSSRLAGGYEQYF. This rearrangement joins TRBV7-2 to TRBJ2-7; 13 bases map to TRBD2. Per germline, CDR1 SGHTA and CDR2 FQGNSA. The CDR3 spans 15 residues. Unmatched junction bases numbered 4, after V lost 5 bases and J lost 3 bases.

The chain combines TRBV11-2 with TRBJ2-3; D is ambiguous. CDR3 length: 15 residues. Per the germline V gene, CDR1 is SGHAT and CDR2 is FQNNGV. V lost 2 bases and J lost 0, with 9 bases in between. Here the CDR3 reads CASSLREGSTDTQYF. CDR3 bases: TGTGCCAGCAGCTTAAGGGAAGGAAGCACAGATACGCAGTATTTT.

The genes are TRBV18 and TRBJ2-3; D is unclear. The CDR3 runs 15 residues. Germline CDR1 reads KGHSH; CDR2 reads LQKENI. V lost 2 bases, J lost 0 bases, and 9 bases lay in between. CDR3 protein: CASSPELISTDTQYF. CDR3 sequence (DNA): TGTGCCAGCTCACCAGAACTAATAAGCACAGATACGCAGTATTTT. Looking up the rest from reference TRBV18 and TRBJ2-3 gives the full variable domain: NAGVMQNPRHLVRRRGQEARLRCSPMKGHSHVYWYRQLPEEGLKFMVYLQKENIIDESGMPKERFSAEFPKEGPSILRIQQVVRGDSAAYFCASSPELISTDTQYFGPGTRLTVL.

This sequence joins TRBV2 and TRBJ2-1, with D perhaps being TRBD1 or TRBD2 (5 bases each). V was pared by 8 bases and J by 12 bases, with 23 bases between. This CDR3 has 14 residues. Looked up from germline, CDR1 is SNHLY and CDR2 is FYNNEI. In DNA, the CDR3 is TGTGCCAGCGTGGCCACATGGGACGGCGGGTGGCAGTTCTTC. Amino acids: CASVATWDGGWQFF.

The chain combines TRBV7-8 with TRBJ2-7; 10 positions agree with TRBD2. The germline CDR1 and CDR2 sequences are SGHVS and FQNEAQ. The CDR3 covers 15 residues. Trimming removed 1 base from V and 7 bases from J; junction bases left unmatched: 7. This chain's CDR3 is CASSLGGAGGPEQYF. CDR3 nucleotides: TGTGCCAGCAGCTTAGGGGGAGCGGGAGGGCCGGAGCAGTACTTC.

This rearrangement joins TRBV30 to TRBJ2-1; 7 bases are a match to TRBD2. The CDR3 consists of 16 residues. Germline loops: CDR1 GTSNPN, CDR2 SVGIG (reference sequence). The J segment lost 8 bases and the V segment lost 0 bases, leaving 13 bases of the junction unmatched. CDR3 in DNA: TGTGCCTGGAGTGTATCGGTAGGCGGGAGAAGGTATGAGCAGTTCTTC. It yields the protein CAWSVSVGGRRYEQFF.

V is TRBV7-9 and J is TRBJ2-1; 10 bases agree with TRBD2. V lost 5 bases to trimming and J lost 8 bases; unmatched junction nucleotides: 15. In germline, CDR1 is SEHNR, CDR2 FQNEAQ (reference sequence). This CDR3 contains 17 residues. This chain's CDR3 is CASSPPPQLAGVYEQFF. CDR3 bases: TGTGCCAGCAGCCCCCCCCCGCAGCTAGCGGGAGTATATGAGCAGTTCTTC.

The genes are TRBV5-4 and TRBJ2-7, with 7 positions matching TRBD2. CDR3 length equals 14 residues. Trimming took 5 bases from V and 0 from J; bases not matched to a gene: 5. CDR1 is SGHNT and CDR2 is YYREEE in the germline V gene (reference sequence). The CDR3 coding sequence is TGTGCCAGCAGTCCTAGCGGCCCCTCCTACGAGCAGTACTTC. This translates into CASSPSGPSYEQYF.

V is TRBV6-1 and J is TRBJ2-5; 8 nucleotides align to TRBD1. The germline V gene has CDR1 MNHNS and CDR2 SASEGT. V shed 6 bases, J shed 5 bases, and the junction held 5 bases outside the gene matches. The CDR3 is 13 residues long. CDR3 nucleotides: TGTGCCAGCAGGGGACAGGTCTTCGAGACCCAGTACTTC. Its protein is CASRGQVFETQYF.

The chain carries TRBV7-2 and TRBJ2-1; D possibly corresponds to TRBD2 (6 bases). Trimming cost V 3 bases and J 9 bases, with 18 bases left between them. Germline assignment: CDR1 SGHTA and CDR2 FQGNSA. The length of the CDR3 is 15 residues. CDR3 residues: CASSLSLAMRGEQFF. The CDR3 coding sequence is TGTGCCAGCAGCTTGTCCCTAGCGATGCGGGGTGAGCAGTTCTTC.

This rearrangement joins TRBV19 to TRBJ2-5, with D possibly being TRBD2 (6 bases). The DNA end lines up better with TRBJ2-7; the J call may be wrong. The CDR3 contains 16 residues. Looked up from germline, CDR1 is LNHDA and CDR2 is SQIVND (reference sequence). The CDR3 nucleotides are TGTGCCAGTAGTCTACGCCTCGGGGGTGGATTCTACGAGCAGTACTTC. It yields the protein CASSLRLGGGFYEQYF.

The gene calls are TRBV5-4 and TRBJ1-1; no clear D gene. V gave up 3 bases and J gave up 1 base, with 13 bases separating them. The CDR3 covers 15 residues. Germline V gene data show CDR1 as SGHNT and CDR2 as YYREEE (reference sequence). The CDR3 loop reads CASSWGGRSNTEAFF. DNA for the CDR3: TGTGCCAGCAGCTGGGGTGGACGGTCGAACACTGAAGCTTTCTTT.

The chain has TRBV11-3 and TRBJ2-1; 7 positions agree with TRBD2. The V gene end was trimmed by 5 bases and the J gene end by 5 bases; junction bases not matched to a gene: 9. This CDR3 contains 15 residues. Looked up from germline, CDR1 is SGHNT and CDR2 is YENEEA. The CDR3 protein is CASSPTSVGHNEQFF. Here the CDR3 DNA reads TGTGCCAGCAGCCCCACTAGCGTAGGACACAATGAGCAGTTCTTC. Full variable domain (missing parts from reference TRBV11-3 and TRBJ2-1): EAGVVQSPRYKIIEKKQPVAFWCNPISGHNTLYWYLQNLGQGPELLIRYENEEAVDDSQLPKDRFSAERLKGVDSTLKIQPAELGDSAVYLCASSPTSVGHNEQFFGPGTRLTVL.

In this sample, this clone turned up a few times. J is TRBJ2-7 and V is TRBV10-3, with 8 bases fitting TRBD2. The V and J ends lost 0 bases and 4 bases, in that order; junction bases with no gene match: 2. Germline lookup yields CDR1 ENHRY and CDR2 SYGVKD. The CDR3 is 14 residues long. This chain's CDR3 is CAISESLADYEQYF. CDR3 DNA sequence: TGTGCCATCAGTGAGTCACTAGCGGATTACGAGCAGTACTTC.

The CDR3 DNA is TGTGCCAGCAGCTGGGATTCCAATGAGCAGTTCTTC. This gives the protein CASSWDSNEQFF. V and J are TRBV11-2 and TRBJ2-1; D not resolved. The CDR3 covers 12 residues. Trimming removed 4 bases from V and 6 bases from J, with 7 bases in between. CDR1 is SGHAT, CDR2 FQNNGV, per germline. Based on the CDR3 plus reference TRBV11-2 and TRBJ2-1, the full variable domain is EAGVAQSPRYKIIEKRQSVAFWCNPISGHATLYWYQQILGQGPKLLIQFQNNGVVDDSQLPKDRFSAERLKGVDSTLKIQPAKLEDSAVYLCASSWDSNEQFFGPGTRLTVL.